These T cell receptor beta chains were read from a single sample in a study of T cell responses to AZD1222 COVID-19 vaccine. Assay used: immunoSEQ multiplex PCR; TCRdb lists only in-frame clones, some missing. The sample consists of fewer than 120,000 clones, 94% of them appearing once. Sequenced material: peripheral blood, taken 28 days after the second AZD1222 dose. The receptor source for this set is an adult who received the AZD1222 COVID-19 vaccine. Both conserved end residues are part of each CDR3. Fields, in order: D gene, clone size, V gene, J gene, CDR3 protein, CDR3 DNA. A D gene is named only where the DNA matches it firmly. The size entry is marked missing in some rows and otherwise reads once, few, many or a size class.

>-|-|TRBV12-3/TRBV12-4|TRBJ1-1
CASSLTGNTEAFF
TGTGCCAGCAGTTTAACAGGGAACACTGAAGCTTTCTTT
>-|-|TRBV4-1|TRBJ2-7
CASSLVPPGAYEQYF
TGCGCCAGCAGCCTCGTCCCCCCCGGGGCCTACGAGCAGTACTTC
>-|-|TRBV5-1|TRBJ2-5
CASSFMGSGETQYF
TGCGCCAGCAGCTTTATGGGAAGTGGGGAGACCCAGTACTTC
>-|-|TRBV5-8|TRBJ2-3
CASTVSGTDTQYF
TGTGCCAGCACCGTTAGCGGCACAGATACGCAGTATTTT
>-|-|TRBV6-4|TRBJ1-6
CASSAEQRGYSPLHF
TGTGCCAGCAGCGCTGAACAGCGAGGCTATTCACCCCTCCACTTT
>TRBD1|-|TRBV30|TRBJ1-1
CAWEGQGGTEAFF
TGTGCCTGGGAAGGACAGGGGGGCACTGAAGCTTTCTTT
>TRBD1|few|TRBV27|TRBJ1-5
CASSLQGAHQPQHF
TGTGCCAGCAGTTTACAGGGGGCCCATCAGCCCCAGCATTTT
>-|-|TRBV6-5|TRBJ1-6
CASRRGGNNSPLHF
TGTGCCAGCAGGAGGGGGGGTAACAATTCACCCCTCCACTTT
>-|-|TRBV24-1|TRBJ2-1
CATSRGPEHNNEQFF
TGTGCCACCTCCCGGGGTCCCGAGCACAACAATGAGCAGTTCTTC
>-|-|TRBV5-1|TRBJ1-1
CASSQQGLNTEAFF
TGCGCCAGCAGCCAGCAGGGACTGAACACTGAAGCTTTCTTT
>TRBD1|-|TRBV19|TRBJ1-5
CASQTPRGLFSNQPQHF
TGTGCCAGCCAAACTCCAAGGGGGCTTTTTAGCAATCAGCCCCAGCATTTT
>-|-|TRBV3-1/TRBV3-2|TRBJ1-1
CASSPYGGANTEAFF
TGTGCCAGCAGCCCCTACGGGGGGGCGAACACTGAAGCTTTCTTT
>-|-|TRBV3-1/TRBV3-2|TRBJ1-6
CASSQKPPLDSANNSPLHF
TGTGCCAGCAGCCAAAAACCCCCATTGGACAGCGCTAATAATTCACCCCTCCACTTT
>TRBD2|-|TRBV6-1|TRBJ2-7
CASSATSSGIYYEQYF
TGTGCCAGCAGTGCAACGTCTAGCGGTATTTACTACGAGCAGTACTTC
>-|-|TRBV11-2|TRBJ1-2
CASSLSLRDGYTF
TGTGCCAGCAGCTTAAGCTTGAGGGATGGCTACACCTTC
>-|-|TRBV19|TRBJ1-1
CASSGGRNTEAFF
TGTGCCAGTAGTGGAGGGAGGAACACTGAAGCTTTCTTT
>-|once|TRBV30|TRBJ1-1
CAWSVLKVSGAFF
TGTGCCTGGAGTGTACTGAAGGTGTCTGGAGCTTTCTTT
>TRBD1|-|TRBV5-6|TRBJ1-2
CASSSFAMGQGAGYTF
TGTGCCAGCAGCTCGTTTGCAATGGGACAGGGGGCGGGCTACACCTTC
>TRBD2|-|TRBV6-5|TRBJ2-7
CASRGGLADYEQYF
TGTGCCAGCAGGGGCGGACTAGCGGACTACGAGCAGTACTTC
>-|-|TRBV29-1|TRBJ1-4
CSVVPGRGEKLFF
TGCAGCGTTGTGCCAGGGAGGGGTGAAAAACTGTTTTTT
>TRBD1|-|TRBV2|TRBJ2-7
CASSPDRGHSYEQYF
TGTGCCAGCAGTCCCGACAGGGGGCACTCCTACGAGCAGTACTTC
>-|-|TRBV5-1|TRBJ1-2
CASSLGDRLNYGYTF
TGCGCCAGCAGCTTGGGGGATAGGCTAAACTATGGCTACACCTTC
>TRBD1|-|TRBV12-5|TRBJ1-1
CASRTGGTEAFF
TGTGCTAGCAGGACAGGGGGCACTGAAGCTTTCTTT
>-|-|TRBV7-9|TRBJ1-2
CASSSRVHRGSSNYGYTF
TGTGCCAGCAGCTCCCGAGTCCACCGGGGGTCGTCTAACTATGGCTACACCTTC
>TRBD1|-|TRBV2|TRBJ1-2
CASVVRDRDYGYTF
TGTGCCAGCGTTGTTAGGGACAGGGACTATGGCTACACCTTC
>-|-|TRBV12-5|TRBJ1-5
CATPRLDPRGYSNQPQHF
TGTGCTACCCCTCGGTTGGATCCGAGGGGCTATAGCAATCAGCCCCAGCATTTT
>-|-|TRBV19|TRBJ1-2
CASSSWGYGYTF
TGTGCCAGTAGTAGTTGGGGCTATGGCTACACCTTC
>TRBD2|-|TRBV5-4|TRBJ2-3
CASSLRTSGRDTQYF
TGTGCCAGCAGCCTCCGGACTAGCGGGAGGGATACGCAGTATTTT
>-|-|TRBV2|TRBJ1-5
CASSPDLITNQPQHF
TGTGCCAGCAGCCCTGATCTAATAACCAATCAGCCCCAGCATTTT
>-|-|TRBV3-1/TRBV3-2|TRBJ2-6
CASSHVPGSGANVLTF
TGTGCCAGCAGCCACGTCCCGGGCTCTGGGGCCAACGTCCTGACTTTC
>-|-|TRBV6-5|TRBJ1-4
CASSPNTGSSEKLFF
TGTGCCAGCAGCCCAAACACAGGGTCTTCTGAAAAACTGTTTTTT
>-|-|TRBV7-6|TRBJ2-1
CASSLVGGLSSYNEQFF
TGTGCCAGCAGCTTAGTAGGCGGGCTTAGCTCCTACAATGAGCAGTTCTTC
>TRBD1|-|TRBV18|TRBJ2-5
CASSPGTGRGETQYF
TGTGCCAGCTCACCTGGGACAGGCCGTGGGGAGACCCAGTACTTC
>TRBD2|-|TRBV7-6|TRBJ2-5
CASSLAPWTSGRGETQYF
TGTGCCAGCAGCTTAGCGCCCTGGACTAGCGGGAGAGGCGAGACCCAGTACTTC
>-|once|TRBV10-1|TRBJ1-5
CASSGDSNQPQHF
TGCGCCAGCAGTGGGGACAGCAATCAGCCCCAGCATTTT
>-|-|TRBV2|TRBJ1-5
CASSQGPNQPQHF
TGTGCCAGCAGTCAAGGACCCAATCAGCCCCAGCATTTT
>-|-|TRBV7-4|TRBJ1-3
CASSCCTGNTIYF
TGTGCCAGCAGCTGTTGCACTGGAAACACCATATATTTT